One T cell receptor beta chain is described in this entry. Its antigen remains unidentified. By 5'RACE template switching, TCR cDNA was produced, with a universal primer site and UMIs added in the process. TCRdb fed the 5' RACE reads into MiXCR, producing one record per CDR3 protein. The sample lists around 310,000 distinct CDR3 sequences, approximately 4% seen once, with approximately 20% in the top ten. The data were obtained in a study of T cells after yellow fever vaccination. The germline CDR1 and CDR2 sequences are LGHNA and YSLEER. The V and J ends lost 0 bases and 11 bases respectively, with 13 bases between them. This CDR3 has 13 amino acids. Study-wide points: On re-exposure, the response was weaker but peaked faster, at day 5 versus 15.

The source was PBMCs, collected 15 days after the yellow fever booster vaccination. The clonotype was recovered from a man between 18 and 29 years old who received the YFV17D yellow fever vaccine. The chain combines TRBV4-3 with TRBJ1-1, with D possibly TRBD1 on 6 matching bases. The chain's CDR3 is CASSQERQATAFF. CDR3 DNA: TGCGCCAGCAGCCAAGAGCGACAGGCAACCGCTTTCTTT.